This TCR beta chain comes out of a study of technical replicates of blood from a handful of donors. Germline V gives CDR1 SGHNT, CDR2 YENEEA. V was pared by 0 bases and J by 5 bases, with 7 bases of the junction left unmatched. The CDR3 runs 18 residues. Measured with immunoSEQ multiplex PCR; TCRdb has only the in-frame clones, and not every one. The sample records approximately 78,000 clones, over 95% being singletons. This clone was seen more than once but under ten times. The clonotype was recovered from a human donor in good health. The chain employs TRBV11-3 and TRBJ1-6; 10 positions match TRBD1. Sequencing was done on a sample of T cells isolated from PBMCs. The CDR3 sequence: CASSLEGLGTGDNSPLHF. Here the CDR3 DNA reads TGTGCCAGCAGCTTAGAAGGACTTGGGACAGGGGATAATTCACCCCTCCACTTT.